These 13 T cell receptor beta chains came from one sample sequenced in a study of blood T cell repertoires in COVID-19. Repertoires were generated with immunoSEQ multiplex PCR, while TCRdb's copy carries only in-frame clones and drops some. This repertoire shows roughly 40,000 clones, roughly 88% found once; its top ten account for 12%. Input material: peripheral blood. These receptor sequences come from a man in his 70s with acute or convalescent COVID-19.

Relative to its sample, this clone is medium-sized. CDR3 residues: CASSYGALTDTQYF. Here the CDR3 DNA reads TGCGCCAGCAGTTATGGGGCCCTCACAGATACGCAGTATTTT. J is TRBJ2-3 and V is TRBV5-1; tentative D call: TRBD1 (5 bases). Looked up from germline, CDR1 is SGHRS and CDR2 is YFSETQ. The V end lost 5 bases, the J end lost 2 bases, and 12 bases lay between the germline ends. This CDR3 has 14 amino acids. Complete variable domain (other parts from reference TRBV5-1 and TRBJ2-3): KAGVTQTPRYLIKTRGQQVTLSCSPISGHRSVSWYQQTPGQGLQFLFEYFSETQRNKGNFPGRFSGRQFSNSRSEMNVSTLELGDSALYLCASSYGALTDTQYFGPGTRLTVL.

A note on this clone: One junction end disagrees with the germline gene, perhaps due to a read error. The chain is built from TRBV6-1 and TRBJ1-3, with 7 bases matching TRBD1. The germline gives CDR1 MNHNS, CDR2 SASEGT. CDR3 length: 12 residues. CDR3 sequence: CASSQAGGPIYF. The CDR3 DNA sequence: TGTGCCAGCAGTCAAGCAGGGGGTCCCATATATTTT.

This sequence joins TRBV25-1 and TRBJ1-1; D unclear. The CDR3 contains 13 residues. Germline values: CDR1 MGHDK, CDR2 SYGVNS. With 5 bases removed from V and 1 base from J, the gap between germline ends came to 8 bases. In DNA form, the CDR3 reads TGTGCCAGCAGTTGGCGGGGGAACACTGAAGCTTTCTTT. This encodes CASSWRGNTEAFF.

The genes are TRBV7-3 and TRBJ2-2; D ambiguous. This CDR3 has 15 amino acids. CDR1 is SGHTA, CDR2 FQGTGA, per germline. V lost 5 bases to trimming and J lost 2 bases, with 12 bases between them. As DNA, the CDR3 is TGTGCCAGCAGCCCGAACACCGTTAACACCGGGGAGCTGTTTTTT. Translated, it gives CASSPNTVNTGELFF.

The chain joins TRBV9 to TRBJ2-1; D is ambiguous. The V end was cut by 0 bases, the J end by 4 bases, with 5 bases between. The CDR3 spans 13 residues. CDR1 and CDR2 (germline): SGDLS, YYNGEE. CDR3 bases: TGTGCCAGCAGCGTAGAAGCTTACAATGAGCAGTTCTTC. Translation gives CASSVEAYNEQFF.

The rearrangement links TRBV4-3 to TRBJ1-2; D is uncertain. The V end lost 2 bases, the J end lost 0 bases, and 13 bases lay between the germline ends. The CDR3 consists of 16 residues. The germline V gene has CDR1 LGHNA and CDR2 YSLEER. CDR3 coding DNA: TGCGCCAGCAGCCAATTCCACTCTCCCTCTAACTATGGCTACACCTTC. Its protein is CASSQFHSPSNYGYTF.

Written as DNA, the CDR3 is TGTGCCAGCAGCGTGACCCGCACAGGGGGTGGCTACACCTTC. Its translation is CASSVTRTGGGYTF. The chain is built from TRBV9 and TRBJ1-2; 8 bases line up with TRBD1. The germline V gene has CDR1 SGDLS and CDR2 YYNGEE. This CDR3 comprises 14 residues. V lost 2 bases and J lost 7; bases outside the gene matches: 7.

The genes are TRBV27 and TRBJ1-6; D may be TRBD1 (6 bases). V was cut by 5 bases and J by 6 bases, with 14 bases left in between. This CDR3 contains 15 residues. Germline V gives CDR1 MNHEY, CDR2 SMNVEV (reference sequence). CDR3 residues: CASSPAGTPNSPLHF. CDR3 DNA: TGTGCCAGCAGTCCAGCCGGGACACCTAATTCACCCCTCCACTTT.

This clone was picked up one time. The chain joins TRBV7-2 to TRBJ2-5; D is possibly TRBD1 (5 bases). V was pared by 3 bases and J by 3 bases, with 11 bases between. The CDR3 is 14 amino acids. Germline V gives CDR1 SGHTA, CDR2 FQGNSA. Here the CDR3 DNA reads TGTGCCAGCAGCTTCCAGGGTACCGAAGAGACCCAGTACTTC. The encoded protein is CASSFQGTEETQYF.

The gene calls are TRBV29-1 and TRBJ2-7, with 7 bases matching TRBD2. The CDR3 is 12 residues long. V lost 6 bases and J lost 5; bases outside the gene matches: 7. From germline, CDR1 is SQVTM and CDR2 ANQGSEA. The CDR3 protein is CSVGGFPHEQYF. The CDR3 coding sequence is TGCAGCGTGGGGGGGTTTCCCCACGAGCAGTACTTC.

The V gene is TRBV9, the J gene TRBJ2-2; D perhaps matches TRBD1 (6 bases). Between the trimmed V and J ends, which lost 5 bases and 8 bases, there was a span of 13 bases. From germline, CDR1 is SGDLS and CDR2 YYNGEE. The CDR3 length is 13 residues. The CDR3 region has the DNA TGTGCCAGCAGAGACAGGTCTGGTGGGGAGCTGTTTTTT. Its protein is CASRDRSGGELFF.

The chain uses TRBV4-3 and TRBJ2-1; D is perhaps TRBD1 (5 bases). Looked up from germline, CDR1 is LGHNA and CDR2 is YSLEER. The CDR3 extends over 17 amino acids. V was cut by 0 bases and J by 10 bases, with 22 bases left in between. CDR3 sequence: CASSQDPPGLGGAEQFF. The CDR3 DNA reads as TGCGCCAGCAGCCAAGATCCACCGGGCCTAGGTGGGGCGGAGCAGTTCTTC.

The chain is built from TRBV5-1 and TRBJ2-5; 9 positions match TRBD2. The CDR3 runs 15 residues. Trimming cost V 1 base and J 5 bases; bases outside gene matches: 6. The germline V gene encodes CDR1 SGHRS and CDR2 YFSETQ. This CDR3 reads CASSLLSGSGETQYF. In nucleotides, the CDR3 is TGCGCCAGCAGCTTGCTTAGCGGGAGCGGGGAGACCCAGTACTTC.